This T cell receptor beta chain was sequenced during a study of blood T cells in healthy people across ages. Study observations and caveats: Observed TCR beta diversity per million T cells went down as age went up. This fall followed a roughly linear course with age.

The use of a sample-barcoded 5' primer and a J-beta primer mix characterized a second PCR of roughly 6 to 12 cycles. Each cDNA molecule carried a tag from a template-switch adaptor that contained 12 random nucleotides. TCRdb analysed the 5' RACE reads with MiXCR anew, one entry per CDR3 protein. The repertoire consists of 600,000 to 1,000,000 distinct CDR3 sequences, with roughly 64% occurring once and the leading ten covering 20% to 25%. As regards this clonotype: Its antigen remains unidentified.

The CDR3 sequence is 15 residues long. Germline lookup yields CDR1 SGHRS and CDR2 YFSETQ. V lost 3 bases, J lost 4 bases, and 1 base stayed unmatched. The clonotype originates from a young man in good health. Sequencing input: blood. V is TRBV5-1 and J is TRBJ2-3, with TRBD2 identical over 14 bases. CDR3: CASSSTSGGADTQYF. The CDR3 region has the DNA TGCGCCAGCAGCTCGACTAGCGGGGGGGCAGATACGCAGTATTTT.